One and the same sample provided the 22 T cell receptor beta chains below, sequenced in a study of blood T cell repertoires in COVID-19. Generated by immunoSEQ multiplex PCR, the TCRdb table keeps only in-frame clones and is missing some. The data contain roughly 270,000 clones, approximately 86% of them singletons. The sequencing input was peripheral blood. The receptors stem from a man younger than 35 with active or convalescent COVID-19.

The CDR3 region has the DNA TGTGCCAGCAGCCCAGATGGGACAGGGGACGGGCAGCCCCAGCATTTT. Encoded protein: CASSPDGTGDGQPQHF. The V call is TRBV3-1 (or the pseudogene TRBV3-2), the J call TRBJ1-5, with 10 positions matching TRBD1. Germline assignment: CDR1 LGHDT and CDR2 YNNKEL (reference sequence). This CDR3 has 16 amino acids. The V segment lost 4 bases and the J segment 7 bases; nucleotides outside the gene matches: 10.

In DNA, the CDR3 is TGTGCCAGCAGCAAAGGACCAGGATATTGTGAGACCCAGTACTTC. This sequence encodes CASSKGPGYCETQYF. V is TRBV21-1 and J is TRBJ2-5; TRBD1 was called by the table and not checked on the DNA. TRBV21-1 is reported as a pseudogene. The CDR3 has 15 amino acids.

The chain carries TRBV5-1 and TRBJ2-1, with 10 bases identical to TRBD2. CDR1 SGHRS and CDR2 YFSETQ come from the germline V gene. V was clipped by 0 bases and J by 5 bases; unmatched bases: 5. This CDR3 is 16 amino acids long. The CDR3 DNA reads as TGCGCCAGCAGCTTGGCGAGCGGGGGGGACCACAATGAGCAGTTCTTC. This encodes CASSLASGGDHNEQFF.

The table lists this clone with a count of one. The chain combines TRBV12-3 or TRBV12-4 with TRBJ1-5; D gene unclear. The CDR3 runs 13 residues. Trimming removed 5 bases from V and 3 bases from J, with 8 bases in between. The DNA of the CDR3 is TGTGCCAGCAGTCAAACACCCAATCAGCCCCAGCATTTT. Its protein is CASSQTPNQPQHF.

J is TRBJ1-1 and V is TRBV6-6; D not resolved. The germline CDR1 and CDR2 sequences are MNHNY and SVGAGI (reference sequence). The length of the CDR3 is 14 residues. V gave up 8 bases and J gave up 1 base, with 14 bases separating them. The CDR3 reads CASPSPGRNTEAFF. CDR3 DNA: TGTGCCAGCCCATCCCCTGGCAGGAACACTGAAGCTTTCTTT.

The chain combines TRBV9 with TRBJ1-3; possible D gene TRBD1, 6 bases. This CDR3 comprises 16 residues. Trimming stripped 3 bases from V and 4 bases from J, with 17 bases between. Germline CDR1 reads SGDLS; CDR2 reads YYNGEE. CDR3 sequence: CASSASLGTSGNTIYF. In nucleotides, the CDR3 is TGTGCCAGCAGCGCGAGCCTTGGGACATCAGGAAACACCATATATTTT.

This clone came up a few times. The chain recombines TRBV4-1 with TRBJ2-7; TRBD2 aligns across 8 bases. The J segment lost 6 bases and the V segment lost 2 bases, leaving 12 bases of the junction unmatched. The CDR3 is 16 residues long. Germline V gene sequence: CDR1 MGHRA, CDR2 YSYEKL. The CDR3 spells CASSQSLTSEIREQYF. The CDR3 region has the DNA TGCGCCAGCAGCCAAAGTTTGACTAGCGAAATCCGCGAGCAGTACTTC.

The chain uses TRBV2 and TRBJ1-1, with D hard to call. The CDR3 is made up of 15 amino acids. Germline V gene lookup returns CDR1 SNHLY and CDR2 FYNNEI. Trimming cost V 2 bases and J 0 bases, with 10 bases left between them. In nucleotides, the CDR3 is TGTGCCAGCAGTGAATACTCCAGGTTGAACACTGAAGCTTTCTTT. Encoded protein: CASSEYSRLNTEAFF. The full variable domain, in which reference TRBV2 and TRBJ1-1 provide the parts outside the CDR3, is EPEVTQTPSHQVTQMGQEVILRCVPISNHLYFYWYRQILGQKVEFLVSFYNNEISEKSEIFDDQFSVERPDGSNFTLKIRSTKLEDSAMYFCASSEYSRLNTEAFFGQGTRLTVV.

This clone was seen once. The chain couples TRBV7-2 to TRBJ2-7; no firm D call. The CDR3 has 14 residues. CDR1 SGHTA and CDR2 FQGNSA come from the germline V gene. V lost 0 bases and J lost 3, with 9 bases in between. The CDR3 reads CASSLAEHSYEQYF. The CDR3 DNA follows: TGTGCCAGCAGCTTAGCCGAGCATAGCTACGAGCAGTACTTC. Combining the CDR3 with reference TRBV7-2 and TRBJ2-7 gives the whole variable domain GAGVSQSPSNKVTEKGKDVELRCDPISGHTALYWYRQSLGQGLEFLIYFQGNSAPDKSGLPSDRFSAERTGGSVSTLTIQRTQQEDSAVYLCASSLAEHSYEQYFGPGTRLTVT.

The chain combines TRBV5-4 with TRBJ2-5; 8 bases are shared with TRBD1. The CDR3 has 18 amino acids. The ends lost 1 base at V and 1 base at J; junction bases unmatched: 12. Germline V lookup: CDR1 SGHNT, CDR2 YYREEE (reference sequence). The CDR3 region has the DNA TGTGCCAGCAGCTTGCCGGGACAGGTAATAAACGGCCAAGAGACCCAGTACTTC. Protein: CASSLPGQVINGQETQYF.

The chain carries TRBV19 and TRBJ2-7, with 7 bases lining up with TRBD1. CDR1 and CDR2 (germline): LNHDA, SQIVND (reference sequence). The CDR3 is made up of 11 amino acids. V trimming: 8 bases; J trimming: 7 bases; junction bases outside the gene matches: 5. The CDR3 nucleotides read TGTGCCAGTGCGGACAGGCCGGAGCAGTACTTC. It yields the protein CASADRPEQYF.

The CDR3: CASSGTSGTNTGELFF. DNA of the CDR3: TGCGCCAGCAGCGGGACTAGCGGGACGAACACCGGGGAGCTGTTTTTT. The chain couples TRBV5-1 to TRBJ2-2; the match to TRBD2 covers 13 bases. J lost 0 bases, V lost 4 bases, and 0 bases had no gene match. Germline V gives CDR1 SGHRS, CDR2 YFSETQ. The CDR3 sequence is 16 residues long.

V gene TRBV6-5 combines with J gene TRBJ2-2; 9 bases agree with TRBD1. The CDR3 has 14 amino acids. V trimming: 6 bases; J trimming: 4 bases; junction bases outside the gene matches: 3. Germline CDR1 is MNHEY and CDR2 is SVGAGI. The CDR3 spells CASRQTGGTGELFF. DNA for the CDR3: TGTGCCAGCAGACAGACAGGGGGCACCGGGGAGCTGTTTTTT.

The J gene is TRBJ2-2, the V gene TRBV5-1, with 9 bases aligning to TRBD2. This CDR3 region has 14 residues. In germline, CDR1 is SGHRS, CDR2 YFSETQ. V lost 5 bases to trimming and J lost 5 bases; unmatched junction nucleotides: 4. The CDR3 sequence is CASRERGDTGELFF. The CDR3 bases are TGCGCCAGCAGGGAGCGGGGGGATACCGGGGAGCTGTTTTTT. Combining the CDR3 with reference TRBV5-1 and TRBJ2-2 gives the whole variable domain KAGVTQTPRYLIKTRGQQVTLSCSPISGHRSVSWYQQTPGQGLQFLFEYFSETQRNKGNFPGRFSGRQFSNSRSEMNVSTLELGDSALYLCASRERGDTGELFFGEGSRLTVL.

This clone was seen a few times. The J gene is TRBJ2-7, the V gene TRBV4-1, with TRBD2 identical over 9 bases. The germline V gene has CDR1 MGHRA and CDR2 YSYEKL. The CDR3 consists of 16 residues. With V trimmed by 3 bases and J by 0 bases, 6 bases remained unmatched. The CDR3 DNA is TGCGCCAGCAGCCAGAACGAAGCGGGGGGCTCCTACGAGCAGTACTTC. Protein sequence: CASSQNEAGGSYEQYF.

The V call is TRBV18, the J call TRBJ2-5, with no clear D. This CDR3 contains 14 residues. Trimming stripped 2 bases from V and 1 base from J, with 8 bases between. Germline V gene lookup returns CDR1 KGHSH and CDR2 LQKENI. The CDR3 sequence is CASSPVTVQETQYF. CDR3 in DNA: TGTGCCAGCTCACCAGTCACAGTCCAAGAGACCCAGTACTTC. Using reference TRBV18 and TRBJ2-5 for the parts outside the CDR3, the full variable domain is NAGVMQNPRHLVRRRGQEARLRCSPMKGHSHVYWYRQLPEEGLKFMVYLQKENIIDESGMPKERFSAEFPKEGPSILRIQQVVRGDSAAYFCASSPVTVQETQYFGPGTRLLVL.

J is TRBJ2-1 and V is TRBV2; the match to TRBD1 covers 9 bases. CDR3 length: 15 amino acids. V shed 10 bases and J 7 bases; nucleotides not matched to a gene: 14. Germline values: CDR1 SNHLY, CDR2 FYNNEI. CDR3 in DNA: TGTGCCACCAAGGGCGGGACAGGGTTCGAGAATGAGCAGTTCTTC. It specifies CATKGGTGFENEQFF.

The chain has TRBV10-1 and TRBJ1-1; 7 positions agree with TRBD1. CDR3 length: 15 residues. The V segment lost 4 bases and the J segment 4 bases; nucleotides outside the gene matches: 9. Germline V CDR1 and CDR2: WNHNN, SYGVQD (reference sequence). The CDR3: CASSVRGGSVTEAFF. In nucleotides, the CDR3 is TGCGCCAGCAGTGTCCGAGGGGGCTCGGTCACTGAAGCTTTCTTT.

The chain has TRBV5-1 and TRBJ1-4; 7 bases agree with TRBD1. The CDR3 has 19 amino acids. CDR1 is SGHRS and CDR2 is YFSETQ in the germline V gene. The ends lost 3 bases at V and 2 bases at J; junction bases unmatched: 16. Written as DNA, the CDR3 is TGCGCCAGCAGCTCTCCTACAGGGGACCAAACAGGCACTAATGAAAAACTGTTTTTT. Translated: CASSSPTGDQTGTNEKLFF.

This chain uses TRBV2 with TRBJ1-5; no clear D. The germline CDR1 and CDR2 sequences are SNHLY and FYNNEI. This CDR3 has 14 amino acids. Trimming took off 5 bases at V and 3 bases at J, with 11 bases between the two ends. In DNA form, the CDR3 reads TGTGCCAGCAGTACCGAGGGTCACAATCAGCCCCAGCATTTT. Translating it yields CASSTEGHNQPQHF. Full variable domain (outside the CDR3, taken from reference TRBV2 and TRBJ1-5): EPEVTQTPSHQVTQMGQEVILRCVPISNHLYFYWYRQILGQKVEFLVSFYNNEISEKSEIFDDQFSVERPDGSNFTLKIRSTKLEDSAMYFCASSTEGHNQPQHFGDGTRLSIL.

The chain combines TRBV12-3 or TRBV12-4 with TRBJ2-7; tentatively, D is TRBD1 (6 bases). The V end lost 5 bases, the J end lost 3 bases, and 11 bases lay between the germline ends. This CDR3 is built from 13 residues. The CDR3 bases are TGTGCCAGCAGTCGGACAGTAGACTACGAGCAGTACTTC. Its protein is CASSRTVDYEQYF.

The genes are TRBV3-1 (or the pseudogene TRBV3-2) and TRBJ2-7, with D uncertain. Trimming pared 1 base from V and 0 bases from J, leaving 4 bases between. The CDR3 covers 13 residues. Germline V CDR1 and CDR2: LGHDT, YNNKEL (reference sequence). The CDR3 DNA follows: TGTGCCAGCAGCCAAGGGCTCTCCTACGAGCAGTACTTC. Translation gives CASSQGLSYEQYF.